This TCR beta chain was retrieved from a study of T-cell reconstitution after alpha-beta-depleted transplantation in children (TCRdb year 2016). Notes on the research overall: Using TCR repertoire profiling, the study quantitatively followed how T-cell immune reconstitution unfolded in children after TCRalphabeta/CD19-depleted allogeneic hematopoietic cell transplantation. Summary of the overall study and its limitations: Apparently early alphabetaT-cell count recovery about two months after transplant reportedly relied on only several hundred rapidly expanded clones derived from non-depleted graft cells. In some patients, high TCRbeta diversity at day 60 was attributed to recipient T cells and intrathymic progenitors that had survived conditioning. Over subsequent months, a decline in hyperexpanded clone frequencies was noted, and after one year, T-cell counts and TCRbeta diversity were mostly ascribed to newly produced T cells.

The V and J ends are trimmed by 2 bases and 2 bases, leaving 11 bases between them. The germline V gene supplies CDR1 MNHEY and CDR2 SVGAGI. From the cysteine up to the phenylalanine, the CDR3 has a length of 15 residues. Solely the CDR3 DNA is kept, with 45 bases framed from the first base. The label giving this sample's treatment or condition can be read as: allogeneic hematopoietic cell transplantation with graft depleted of TCRalphabeta T cells and CD19 B cells. The transplant recipients were children given TCRalphabeta/CD19-depleted allogeneic hematopoietic cell grafts. This clonotype has more than one count but fewer than ten. The antigen this receptor binds is unknown. The input lacks base qualities; no much larger clone sits a single base away. Library preparation employed PCR. These reads were obtained on an Illumina HiSeq 2500. TCR library preparation used molecular barcoding, with unique molecular identifiers applied to normalize quantification of the TCRbeta repertoire. Using fastp trimming at Q25 and MiXCR clonotype assembly, TCRdb reanalyzed the public sequencing data and kept in-frame beta chains. CDR3 protein duplicates are merged, each entry listing the most common genes and DNA. In this sample the table shows 250,000 to 300,000 distinct CDR3 sequences, less than 9.5% of which occur a single time. The ten largest clonotypes hold about 8.2% of the sample.

The rearrangement combines TRBV6-5 with TRBJ2-3; no D segment can be confidently identified. The sequence derives from a female patient aged 2 to 10 who had a stem cell transplant for Fanconi anemia, so the T cells may come from the graft donor. Sample: peripheral blood, taken 360 days after TCRalphabeta/CD19-depleted stem cell transplant. The DNA sequence is as follows: TGTGCCAGCAGTTACAGCGTCCGCTTCACAGATACGCAGTATTTT. This codes for CASSYSVRFTDTQYF.